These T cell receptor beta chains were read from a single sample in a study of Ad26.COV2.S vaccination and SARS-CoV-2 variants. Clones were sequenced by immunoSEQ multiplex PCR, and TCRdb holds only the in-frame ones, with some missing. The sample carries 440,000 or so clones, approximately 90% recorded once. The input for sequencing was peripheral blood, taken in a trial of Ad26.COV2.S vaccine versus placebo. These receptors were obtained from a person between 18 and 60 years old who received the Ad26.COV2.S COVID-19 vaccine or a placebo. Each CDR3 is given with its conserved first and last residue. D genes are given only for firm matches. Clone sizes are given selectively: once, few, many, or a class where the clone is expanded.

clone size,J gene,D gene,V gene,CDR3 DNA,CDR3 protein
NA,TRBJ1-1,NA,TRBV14,TGTGCCAGCAGCCAAGGGGCCCTGGACGAAGCTTTCTTT,CASSQGALDEAFF
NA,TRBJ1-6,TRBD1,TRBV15,TGTGCCACCAGCAGATCCGGGACAGGGAGCTCCTATAATTCACCCCTCCACTTT,CATSRSGTGSSYNSPLHF
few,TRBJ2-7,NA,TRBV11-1,TGTGCCAGCAGCCCGGGTCTCTCCTACGAGCAGTACTTC,CASSPGLSYEQYF
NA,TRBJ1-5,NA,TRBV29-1,TGCAGCGTTGTGGCAGGTTCCAATCAGCCCCAGCATTTT,CSVVAGSNQPQHF
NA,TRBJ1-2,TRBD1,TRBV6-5,TGTGCCAGTAGGACAGGGAATTATGGCTACACCTTC,CASRTGNYGYTF
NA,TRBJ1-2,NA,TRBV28,TGTGCCAGCAGTTTACCGCTCCGCAGGGGAGGAGGCTACACCTTC,CASSLPLRRGGGYTF
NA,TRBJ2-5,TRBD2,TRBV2,TGTGCCAGCAGTAAGGGACTAGCGGAAGAGACCCAGTACTTC,CASSKGLAEETQYF
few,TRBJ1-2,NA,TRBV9,TGTGCCAGCAGCGTAGTTGAAGGCCGCTACACCTTC,CASSVVEGRYTF
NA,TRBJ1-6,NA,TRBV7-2,TGTGCCAGCAGCTTAAAGGGAGCGGGGAGCTCCTATAATTCACCCCTCCACTTT,CASSLKGAGSSYNSPLHF
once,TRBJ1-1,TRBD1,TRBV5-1,TGCGCCAGCAGCACGACAGGGGCCAACACTGAAGCTTTCTTT,CASSTTGANTEAFF
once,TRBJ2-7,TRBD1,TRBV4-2,TGTGCCAGCAGCCAAGGGGTTCTTAGGACAGGGCTGCCCTACGAGCAGTACTTC,CASSQGVLRTGLPYEQYF
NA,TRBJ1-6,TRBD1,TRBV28,TGTGCCAGCAGTTTATCGGCCAGGGGGGCCTCACCCCTCCACTTT,CASSLSARGASPLHF
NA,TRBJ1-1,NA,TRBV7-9,TGTGCCAGCAGCTTACAGGGAGAGGGCACTGAAGCTTTCTTT,CASSLQGEGTEAFF
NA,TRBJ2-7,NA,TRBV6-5,TGTGCCAGCAGTTACGCTTACGAGCAGTACTTC,CASSYAYEQYF
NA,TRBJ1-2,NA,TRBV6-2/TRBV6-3,TGTGCCAGCAGTTACTCCGGACTCACCCCGGGTGGCTACACCTTC,CASSYSGLTPGGYTF
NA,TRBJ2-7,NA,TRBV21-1,TGTGCCAGCAGCAAAGCCGGGACTAGCGGGGAGAGCTCCTACGAGCAGTACTTC,CASSKAGTSGESSYEQYF
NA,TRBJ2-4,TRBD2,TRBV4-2,TGTGCCAGCAGCCAAGCGCCCACCGGGACTAGCGGGAACCTAGCCAAAAACATTCAGTACTTC,CASSQAPTGTSGNLAKNIQYF
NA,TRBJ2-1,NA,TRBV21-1,TGTGCCAGCAGCAAAGTTAAGCGGACTAAGTACAATGAGCAGTTCTTC,CASSKVKRTKYNEQFF
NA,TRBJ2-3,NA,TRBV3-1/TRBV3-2,TGTGCCAGCAGCCCGGGGACCCCCGGGCAGTATTTT,CASSPGTPGQYF
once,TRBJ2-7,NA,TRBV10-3,TGTGCCATCAGTGAGCGGGGGGACGGGGCGACAGGAACCTACGAGCAGTACTTC,CAISERGDGATGTYEQYF
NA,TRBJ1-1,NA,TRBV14,TGTGCCAGCAGCCAAGAACGATCAGGGTTTGCTTTCTTT,CASSQERSGFAFF
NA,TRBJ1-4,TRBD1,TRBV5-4,TGTGCCAGCAGCGGACAGGGGGCACCGCGGGAAAAACTGTTTTTT,CASSGQGAPREKLFF
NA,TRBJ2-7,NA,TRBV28,TGTGCCAGCAGCCGGAAGAACTACGAGGGGCAGTACTTC,CASSRKNYEGQYF
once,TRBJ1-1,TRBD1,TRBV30,TGTGCCTGGTCGGGACAGGGGCACACTGAAGCTTTCTTT,CAWSGQGHTEAFF
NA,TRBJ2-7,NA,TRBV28,TGTGCCAGCAGTTTATGGACGCGTTACGAGCAGTACTTC,CASSLWTRYEQYF
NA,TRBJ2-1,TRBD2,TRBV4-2,TGTGCCAGCAGCCAAGGGGCTAGCGGGAACAATGAGCAGTTCTTC,CASSQGASGNNEQFF
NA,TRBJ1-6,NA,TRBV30,TGTGCCTGGAGTGGGGACACAATGAGAATTGGTTCACCCCTCCACTTT,CAWSGDTMRIGSPLHF
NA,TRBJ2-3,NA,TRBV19,TGTGCCAGTAGCCACACCTCCCCGGGTAGTGCAGATACGCAGTATTTT,CASSHTSPGSADTQYF
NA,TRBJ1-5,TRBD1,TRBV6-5,TGTGCCAGCAGTCGAGGACAGGCCAGGGGGCCCCAGCATTTT,CASSRGQARGPQHF
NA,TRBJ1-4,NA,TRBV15,TGTGCCACCAGCAGAGATCGGGGCGTTAATGAAAAACTGTTTTTT,CATSRDRGVNEKLFF
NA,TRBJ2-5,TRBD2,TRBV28,TGTGCCAGCAGTTTAGCGGGAGGCTGGCGGGAGACCCAGTACTTC,CASSLAGGWRETQYF
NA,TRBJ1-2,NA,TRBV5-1,TGCGCCAGCAGCCGAGGTGGGGAGGATGGCTACACCTTC,CASSRGGEDGYTF
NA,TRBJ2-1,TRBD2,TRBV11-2,TGTGCCAGCAGCTTAGGACTAGCGGCTTACAATGAGCAGTTCTTC,CASSLGLAAYNEQFF
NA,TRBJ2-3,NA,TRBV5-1,TGCGCCAGCAGCTCAGCAGATACGCAGTATTTT,CASSSADTQYF
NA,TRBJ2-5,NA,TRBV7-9,TGTGCCAGCAGCTTAGCCGGCAGGATTCAAGAGACCCAGTACTTC,CASSLAGRIQETQYF
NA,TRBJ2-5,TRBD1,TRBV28,TGTGCCAGCAGACCCTACAGGGACAGGGGGTATCAAGAGACCCAGTACTTC,CASRPYRDRGYQETQYF
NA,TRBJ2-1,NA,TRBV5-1,TGCGCCAGCAGCCTGCCCGGGGGCTCCTACAATGAGCAGTTCTTC,CASSLPGGSYNEQFF
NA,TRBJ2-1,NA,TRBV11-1,TGTGCCAGCAGCTTATATCGTGGGAACTACAATGAGCAGTTCTTC,CASSLYRGNYNEQFF
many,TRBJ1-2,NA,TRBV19,TGTGCCAGTAGTATGTCCGGGCGAAACATCTATGGCTACACCTTC,CASSMSGRNIYGYTF
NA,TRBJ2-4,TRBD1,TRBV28,TGTGCCAGCAGTCCCTACTTCCGGGACAGAGGAAACATTCAGTACTTC,CASSPYFRDRGNIQYF
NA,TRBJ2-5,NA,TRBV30,TGTGCCTGGAGCCGGCAGGTACAAGAGACCCAGTACTTC,CAWSRQVQETQYF
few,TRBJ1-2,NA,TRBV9,TGTGCCAGCAGCGTAGCAAAGGGGAACTATGGCTACACCTTC,CASSVAKGNYGYTF
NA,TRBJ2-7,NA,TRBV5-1,TGCGCCAGCAGCTTGGACAGGGTTTACGAGCAGTACTTC,CASSLDRVYEQYF
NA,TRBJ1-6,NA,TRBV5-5,TGTGCCAGCAGCGTGCCGCCCAGCGGGGTCGATTCACCCCTCCACTTT,CASSVPPSGVDSPLHF
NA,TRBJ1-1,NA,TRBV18,TGTGCCAGCTCACCACCGCCACGAGGGAAAGGGGGGACTGAAGCTTTCTTT,CASSPPPRGKGGTEAFF
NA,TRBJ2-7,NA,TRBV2,TGTGCCAGCAGAACGGGGACGGGAGCCTACGAGCAGTACTTC,CASRTGTGAYEQYF
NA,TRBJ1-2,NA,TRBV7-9,TGTGCCAGCAGCTCAAGTGGTGGGGACAACTATGGCTACACCTTC,CASSSSGGDNYGYTF
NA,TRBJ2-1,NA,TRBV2,TGTGCCAGCATTCGCTTGAAGGGACTGAATGAGCAGTTCTTC,CASIRLKGLNEQFF
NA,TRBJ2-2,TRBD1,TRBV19,TGTGCCAGTAGGGACAGGGGACACACCGGGGAGCTGTTTTTT,CASRDRGHTGELFF
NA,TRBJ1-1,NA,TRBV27,TGTGCCAGCAGTTTGCTGCGTGGGGAAGCTTTCTTT,CASSLLRGEAFF
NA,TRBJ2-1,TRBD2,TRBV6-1,TGTGCCAGCAGTGGCCCAACTAGCGGGGGGGCCGGAAATGAGCAGTTCTTC,CASSGPTSGGAGNEQFF
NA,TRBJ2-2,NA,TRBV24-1,TGTGCCACCAGTGATGGGTTACAGGGCACCGGGGAGCTGTTTTTT,CATSDGLQGTGELFF
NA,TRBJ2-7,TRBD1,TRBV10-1,TGCGCCAGCAGCGAAGCTCGGACAGGGGGCATCTACGAGCAGTACTTC,CASSEARTGGIYEQYF
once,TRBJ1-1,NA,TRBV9,TGTGCCAGCAGCGCAGCAGGGGCTACGAAGACTGAAGCTTTCTTT,CASSAAGATKTEAFF
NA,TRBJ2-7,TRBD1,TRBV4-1,TGCGCCAGCAGCTTCACGGACAGGGGGGCCACCTACGAGCAGTACTTC,CASSFTDRGATYEQYF
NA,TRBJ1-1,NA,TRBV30,TGTGCCTGGGGTGGCAGCAGTTTGAACACTGAAGCTTTCTTT,CAWGGSSLNTEAFF
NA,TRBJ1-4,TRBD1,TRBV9,TGTGCCAGCAGCGTAAGACAGGGGAGTAATGAAAAACTGTTTTTT,CASSVRQGSNEKLFF
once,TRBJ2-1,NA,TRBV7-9,TGTGCCAGCAGCTTAACCGGCCATGAGCAGTTCTTC,CASSLTGHEQFF
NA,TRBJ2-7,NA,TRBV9,TGTGCCAGCAGCGTAGACCAGCGAAGCTACGAGCAGTACTTC,CASSVDQRSYEQYF